The T cell receptor beta chain described here comes from a study of T cell repertoires in cytomegalovirus infection (dated by TCRdb to 2018 to 2020). For the wider study: Peptide stimulations targeted recently identified HLA-C-restricted CMV epitopes, whose presentation resists viral immunomodulation, together with well-studied HLA-B-restricted epitopes. Donor HLA type was relevant to the analysis, as public TCR beta signatures indicated carriage of CMV infection together with the matching HLA type. The paper as a whole reports these results and caveats: In both this cohort and an independent roughly 400-donor cohort, the cumulative frequency of public TCR beta family members distinguished carriers of CMV infection plus the relevant HLA type. The ex vivo response was dominated by HLA-C-restricted CMV-specific TCR beta clonotypes, and the single most frequent clonotype in two of eight donors was supplied by these HLA-C-restricted clonotypes.

What the treatment or condition label conveys for this sample: in vitro stimulation with specific CMV peptide epitopes to enrich CMV-specific T cells. The germline V gene provides CDR1 SGHVS and CDR2 FNYEAQ. Inclusive of the bounding cysteine and phenylalanine, the CDR3 is 16 residues long. Left in the record is the CDR3 DNA by itself, 48 bases read in frame from the first base. The data were produced on an Illumina HiSeq 1500. The public reads were reprocessed in TCRdb via fastp at Q25 and MiXCR, keeping in-frame beta chains. Rows matching on CDR3 protein sequence are summarized as one entry with the most common DNA and genes. This sample gives about 270,000 distinct CDR3 sequences in total; less than 25% of them show up just once. The ten largest account for roughly 19% of the sample. A word on this clonotype: Its cognate antigen has yet to be identified. A much larger clone differs from this one at a single base, so this may be a read error.

Here the chain combines TRBV7-6 and TRBJ1-3; a confident D gene designation cannot be given. The source is a human donor in good health (CMV status not recorded). Some clones in this sample may be carry-over from other donors' samples. The sequencing used cultured PBMCs, collected from culture after CMV antigen stimulation. The sequence in DNA is TGTGCCAGCTGCTTATATACAGCGGCAACTGGAAACACCATATATTTT. Translated, this is CASCLYTAATGNTIYF. Extended through the reference TRBV7-6 and TRBJ1-3 proteins, this CDR3 yields the full variable domain: GAGVSQSPRYKVTKRGQDVALRCDPISGHVSLYWYRQALGQGPEFLTYFNYEAQQDKSGLPNDRFSAERPEGSISTLTIQRTEQRDSAMYRCASCLYTAATGNTIYFGEGSWLTVV.